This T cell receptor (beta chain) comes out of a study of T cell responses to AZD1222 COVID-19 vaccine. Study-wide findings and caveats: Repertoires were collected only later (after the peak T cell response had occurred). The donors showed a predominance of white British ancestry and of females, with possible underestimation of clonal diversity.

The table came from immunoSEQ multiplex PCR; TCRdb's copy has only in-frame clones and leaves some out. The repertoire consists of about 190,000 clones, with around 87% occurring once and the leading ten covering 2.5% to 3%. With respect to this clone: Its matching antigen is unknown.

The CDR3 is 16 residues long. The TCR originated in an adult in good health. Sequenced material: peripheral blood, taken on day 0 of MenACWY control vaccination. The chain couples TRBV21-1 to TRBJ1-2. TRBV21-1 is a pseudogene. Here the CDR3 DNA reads TGTGCCAGCAGCAAAGAAATAAAAGGGACCAGCTATGGCTACACCTTC. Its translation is CASSKEIKGTSYGYTF.